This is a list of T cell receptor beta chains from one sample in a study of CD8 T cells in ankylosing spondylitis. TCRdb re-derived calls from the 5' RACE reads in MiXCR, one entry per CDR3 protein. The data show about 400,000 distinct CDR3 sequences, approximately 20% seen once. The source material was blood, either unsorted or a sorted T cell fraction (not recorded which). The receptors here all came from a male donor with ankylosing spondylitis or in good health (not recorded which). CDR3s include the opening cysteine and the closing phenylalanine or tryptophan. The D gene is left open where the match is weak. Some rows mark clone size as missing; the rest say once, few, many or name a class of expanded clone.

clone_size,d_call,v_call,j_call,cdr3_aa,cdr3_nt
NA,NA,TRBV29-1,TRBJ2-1,CSVKIGNEQFF,TGCAGCGTTAAAATAGGGAATGAGCAGTTCTTC
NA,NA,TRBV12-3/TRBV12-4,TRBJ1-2,CASRYLGGGSYGYTF,TGTGCCAGCCGCTACCTGGGGGGCGGTAGCTATGGCTACACCTTC
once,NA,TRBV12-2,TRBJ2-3,CASRLALSKQSGCVLTDTQYF,TGTGCAAGTCGCTTAGCTCTGAGTAAACAAAGCGGGTGCGTTCTCACAGATACGCAGTATTTT
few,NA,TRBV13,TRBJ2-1,CASSLDLARDEQFF,TGTGCCAGCAGCTTAGATCTAGCCAGGGATGAGCAGTTCTTC
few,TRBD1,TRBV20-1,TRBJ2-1,CSASDRGLGSNEQFF,TGCAGTGCTAGTGACAGGGGGCTAGGGTCGAATGAGCAGTTCTTC
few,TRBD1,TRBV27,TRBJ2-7,CASRPTGGFYEQYF,TGTGCCAGCAGACCTACAGGGGGTTTCTACGAGCAGTACTTC
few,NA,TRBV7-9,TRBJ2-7,CASTWSSYEQYF,TGTGCCAGCACGTGGAGCTCCTACGAGCAGTACTTC
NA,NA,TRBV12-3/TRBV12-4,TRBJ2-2,CASSLVAGDGELFF,TGTGCCAGCAGTTTAGTCGCAGGGGACGGGGAGCTGTTTTTT
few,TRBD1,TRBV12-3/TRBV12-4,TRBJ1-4,CASRTGGYEKLFF,TGTGCCAGCAGGACAGGGGGTTATGAAAAACTGTTTTTT
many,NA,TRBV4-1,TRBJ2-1,CASSQGLWGYNEQFF,TGCGCCAGCAGCCAGGGGTTATGGGGCTACAATGAGCAGTTCTTC
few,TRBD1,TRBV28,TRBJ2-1,CASTPGTGINNEQFF,TGTGCCAGCACCCCAGGGACAGGGATCAACAATGAGCAGTTCTTC
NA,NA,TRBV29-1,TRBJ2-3,CSVTEGGTDTQYF,TGCAGCGTGACCGAAGGAGGGACAGATACGCAGTATTTT